One sample yielded the 15 T cell receptor beta chains listed below, sequenced in a study of shared clonotypes between healthy human individuals. The protocol was immunoSEQ multiplex PCR, while the TCRdb copy is restricted to in-frame clones and leaves out a portion. This table holds about 470,000 clones, around 79% found once. Sequencing input: PBMCs. The receptors stem from a woman aged 40-49 years in good health. Some clones in this sample may be carry-over from other donors' samples.

The V and J genes are TRBV27 and TRBJ2-2; possibly TRBD1 for D (6 bases). CDR3 length: 17 amino acids. CDR1 and CDR2 (germline): MNHEY, SMNVEV (reference sequence). The V end lost 6 bases, the J end lost 0 bases, and 17 bases lay between the germline ends. This CDR3 is CASRRDRTTANTGELFF. The CDR3 DNA reads as TGTGCCAGCAGAAGAGACAGGACGACCGCGAACACCGGGGAGCTGTTTTTT.

The chain couples TRBV5-6 to TRBJ2-7; 11 positions agree with TRBD2. Per the germline V gene, CDR1 is SGHDT and CDR2 is YYEEEE. Unmatched junction bases numbered 6, after V lost 0 bases and J lost 4 bases. The CDR3 runs 16 residues. The CDR3 nucleotides read TGTGCCAGCAGCTTGGCCGGGACTAGCGGCCTATACGAGCAGTACTTC. Protein: CASSLAGTSGLYEQYF. Full variable domain (remainder filled in from reference TRBV5-6 and TRBJ2-7): DAGVTQSPTHLIKTRGQQVTLRCSPKSGHDTVSWYQQALGQGPQFIFQYYEEEERQRGNFPDRFSGHQFPNYSSELNVNALLLGDSALYLCASSLAGTSGLYEQYFGPGTRLTVT.

V and J are TRBV5-4 and TRBJ2-5; possibly TRBD1 or TRBD2 for D (5 bases each). Germline assignment: CDR1 SGHNT and CDR2 YYREEE (reference sequence). V was pared by 1 base and J by 5 bases, with 18 bases between. The CDR3 runs to 16 residues. CDR3 nucleotides: TGTGCCAGCAGCTTGCGGTTCGGGGCGACGGGGGAGACCCAGTACTTC. It yields the protein CASSLRFGATGETQYF.

The chain links TRBV19 to TRBJ2-1, with a tentative D call TRBD2 (7 bases). The CDR3 consists of 16 residues. Trimming pared 10 bases from V and 1 base from J, leaving 20 bases between. Germline V gene lookup returns CDR1 LNHDA and CDR2 SQIVND (reference sequence). The CDR3 protein is CATRRGGYQSYNEQFF. CDR3 DNA: TGTGCCACCCGGAGGGGGGGCTATCAATCCTACAATGAGCAGTTCTTC.

The chain is built from TRBV6-5 and TRBJ1-3, with D hard to call. The germline V gene has CDR1 MNHEY and CDR2 SVGAGI. The CDR3 loop spans 15 amino acids. Trimming pared 2 bases from V and 4 bases from J, leaving 12 bases between. The CDR3 spells CASSYDYFGGNTIYF. CDR3 nucleotide sequence: TGTGCCAGCAGTTACGATTATTTCGGGGGAAACACCATATATTTT.

The chain carries TRBV19 and TRBJ2-6; tentatively, D is TRBD2 (5 bases). The CDR3 has 14 amino acids. Germline V lookup: CDR1 LNHDA, CDR2 SQIVND (reference sequence). Trimming cost V 10 bases and J 2 bases, with 12 bases left between them. The CDR3 coding sequence is TGTGCCACCTCCACCGGGGCTGGGGCCAACGTCCTGACTTTC. The encoded protein is CATSTGAGANVLTF.

The V gene is TRBV5-1, the J gene TRBJ2-1; tentative D call: TRBD2 (5 bases). The CDR3 is 15 residues long. The V and J ends lost 4 bases and 7 bases respectively, with 18 bases between them. Per germline, CDR1 SGHRS and CDR2 YFSETQ. CDR3 DNA: TGCGCCAGCAGCCTGCGTGGACCCCGGGAAAATGAGCAGTTCTTC. Amino acid sequence: CASSLRGPRENEQFF.

The gene calls are TRBV7-2 and TRBJ1-4, with no clear D. Trimming shortened V by 5 bases and J by 8 bases, and 9 bases separated the two germline ends. The CDR3 is 12 amino acids. CDR1 SGHTA and CDR2 FQGNSA come from the germline V gene. CDR3 protein: CASSQPGEKLFF. The CDR3, as DNA: TGTGCCAGCAGCCAACCGGGAGAAAAACTGTTTTTT.

The rearrangement uses TRBV7-3 and TRBJ2-1; D gene uncertain. The germline gives CDR1 SGHTA, CDR2 FQGTGA. Trimming cost V 0 bases and J 0 bases, with 9 bases left between them. CDR3 length: 16 amino acids. CDR3 residues: CASSLTATSSYNEQFF. In DNA, the CDR3 is TGTGCCAGCAGCTTAACGGCCACGAGCTCCTACAATGAGCAGTTCTTC.

There are many counts of this clone. Other DNA sequences from this sample encode an identical CDR3 as well. This rearrangement joins TRBV28 to TRBJ1-4, with unresolved D. The V end lost 2 bases, the J end lost 5 bases, and 0 bases lay between the germline ends. Germline CDR1 and CDR2: MDHEN and SYDVKM. The CDR3 loop spans 11 amino acids. The CDR3 protein is CASSLNEKLFF. In DNA form, the CDR3 reads TGTGCCAGCAGTTTAAATGAAAAACTGTTTTTT.

The table lists this clone with a few counts. The genes are TRBV2 and TRBJ2-7; either TRBD1 or TRBD2 may fit D (5 bases each). The CDR3 totals 12 residues. Germline CDR1 SNHLY, CDR2 FYNNEI. V was shortened by 6 bases and J by 6 bases, with 12 bases between the two germline ends. The CDR3 DNA sequence: TGTGCCAGCAGCCGGGGCCTGGGCGAGCAGTACTTC. Encoded protein: CASSRGLGEQYF. Supplemented by reference TRBV2 and TRBJ2-7, the full variable domain reads EPEVTQTPSHQVTQMGQEVILRCVPISNHLYFYWYRQILGQKVEFLVSFYNNEISEKSEIFDDQFSVERPDGSNFTLKIRSTKLEDSAMYFCASSRGLGEQYFGPGTRLTVT.

The gene calls are TRBV7-2 and TRBJ2-3; 12 positions agree with TRBD2. The CDR3 is 16 residues long. Germline CDR1 and CDR2: SGHTA and FQGNSA. V trimming: 6 bases; J trimming: 4 bases; junction bases outside the gene matches: 8. CDR3 loop: CASSSRLAGVSDTQYF. The CDR3 DNA follows: TGTGCCAGCAGTTCCCGACTAGCGGGAGTCTCAGATACGCAGTATTTT.

This clone was found once. The genes are TRBV28 and TRBJ2-7; D may correspond to TRBD1 or TRBD2 (6 bases each). Germline assignment: CDR1 MDHEN and CDR2 SYDVKM. This CDR3 spans 16 amino acids. V lost 7 bases and J 5 bases, leaving 24 bases between the germline ends. The CDR3 DNA is TGTGCCAGCATGTCTACTAGGGGGGCAGGAGTCCACGAGCAGTACTTC. As protein: CASMSTRGAGVHEQYF.

The chain couples TRBV27 to TRBJ2-7; 13 bases map to TRBD2. The CDR3 length is 15 residues. The ends lost 5 bases at V and 7 bases at J; junction bases unmatched: 8. The germline gives CDR1 MNHEY, CDR2 SMNVEV (reference sequence). The CDR3 loop reads CASSVGTSGVAEQYF. The CDR3 region has the DNA TGTGCCAGCAGTGTCGGGACTAGCGGGGTGGCGGAGCAGTACTTC.

J is TRBJ1-1 and V is TRBV5-6; TRBD1 matches at 7 bases. Losses at the gene ends were 0 bases for V and 11 bases for J; bases not matched to a gene: 10. Germline values: CDR1 SGHDT, CDR2 YYEEEE. The length of the CDR3 is 14 residues. The CDR3 bases are TGTGCCAGCAGCTTGGGTATAGGGGGCGCCGGGGCTTTCTTT. Protein product: CASSLGIGGAGAFF.